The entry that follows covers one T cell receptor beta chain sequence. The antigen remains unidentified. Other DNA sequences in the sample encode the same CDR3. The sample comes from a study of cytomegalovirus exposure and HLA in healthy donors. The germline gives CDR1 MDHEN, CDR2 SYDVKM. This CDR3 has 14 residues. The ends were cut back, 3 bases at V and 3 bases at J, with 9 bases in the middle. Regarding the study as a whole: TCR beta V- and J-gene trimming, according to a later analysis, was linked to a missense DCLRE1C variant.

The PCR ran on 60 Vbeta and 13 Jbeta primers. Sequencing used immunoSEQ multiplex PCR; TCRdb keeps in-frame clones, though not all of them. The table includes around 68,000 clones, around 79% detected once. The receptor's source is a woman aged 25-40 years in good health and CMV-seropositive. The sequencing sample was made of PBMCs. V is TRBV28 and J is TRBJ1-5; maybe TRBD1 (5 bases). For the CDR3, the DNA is TGTGCCAGCAGTTTCGCAGGGCCCAATCAGCCCCAGCATTTT. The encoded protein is CASSFAGPNQPQHF.